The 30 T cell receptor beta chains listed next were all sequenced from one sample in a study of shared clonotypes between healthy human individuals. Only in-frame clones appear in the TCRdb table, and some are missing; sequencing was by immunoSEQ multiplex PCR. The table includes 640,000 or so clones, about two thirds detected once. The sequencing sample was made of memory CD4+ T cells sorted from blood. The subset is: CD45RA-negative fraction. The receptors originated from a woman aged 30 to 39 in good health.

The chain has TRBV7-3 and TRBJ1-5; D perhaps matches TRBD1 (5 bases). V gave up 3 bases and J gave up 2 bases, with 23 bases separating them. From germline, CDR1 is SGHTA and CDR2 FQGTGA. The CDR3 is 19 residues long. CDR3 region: CASSLGTQTRLFRNQPQHF. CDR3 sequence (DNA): TGTGCCAGCAGCTTGGGGACTCAGACGCGCCTCTTCCGCAATCAGCCCCAGCATTTT.

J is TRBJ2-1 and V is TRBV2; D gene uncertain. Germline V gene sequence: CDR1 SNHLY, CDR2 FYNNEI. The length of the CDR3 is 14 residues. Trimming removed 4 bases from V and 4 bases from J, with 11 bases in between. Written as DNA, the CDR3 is TGTGCCAGCAGTGGACTGCTCGGGTACAATGAGCAGTTCTTC. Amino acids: CASSGLLGYNEQFF.

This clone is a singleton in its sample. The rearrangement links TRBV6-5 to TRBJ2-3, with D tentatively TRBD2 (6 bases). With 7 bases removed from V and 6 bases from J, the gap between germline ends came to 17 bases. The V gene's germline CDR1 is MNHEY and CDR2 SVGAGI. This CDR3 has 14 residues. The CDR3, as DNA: TGTGCCAGCACCCCATCCCAAGGGAGGGATACGCAGTATTTT. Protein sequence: CASTPSQGRDTQYF.

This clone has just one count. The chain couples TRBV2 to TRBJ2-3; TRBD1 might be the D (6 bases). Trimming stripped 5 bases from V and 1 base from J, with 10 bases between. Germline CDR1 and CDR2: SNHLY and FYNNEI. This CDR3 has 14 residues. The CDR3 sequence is CASSLQGGTDTQYF. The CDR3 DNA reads TGTGCCAGCAGTTTACAGGGCGGCACAGATACGCAGTATTTT.

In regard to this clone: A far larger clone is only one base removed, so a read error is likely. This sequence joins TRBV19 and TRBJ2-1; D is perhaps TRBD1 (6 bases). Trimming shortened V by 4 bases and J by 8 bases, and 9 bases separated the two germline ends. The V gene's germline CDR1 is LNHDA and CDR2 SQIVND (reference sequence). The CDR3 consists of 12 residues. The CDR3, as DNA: TGTGCCAGTAGTAACCAGGGGTATGAGCAGTTCTTC. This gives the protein CASSNQGYEQFF.

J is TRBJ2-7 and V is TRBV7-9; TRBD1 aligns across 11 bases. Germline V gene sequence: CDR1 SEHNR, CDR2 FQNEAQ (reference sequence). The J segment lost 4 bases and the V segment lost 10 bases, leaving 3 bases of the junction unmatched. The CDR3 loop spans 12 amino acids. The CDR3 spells CATGDRGYEQYF. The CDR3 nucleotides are TGTGCCACCGGGGACAGGGGGTACGAGCAGTACTTC. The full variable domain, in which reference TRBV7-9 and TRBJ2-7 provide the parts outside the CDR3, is DTGVSQNPRHKITKRGQNVTFRCDPISEHNRLYWYRQTLGQGPEFLTYFQNEAQLEKSRLLSDRFSAERPKGSFSTLEIQRTEQGDSAMYLCATGDRGYEQYFGPGTRLTVT.

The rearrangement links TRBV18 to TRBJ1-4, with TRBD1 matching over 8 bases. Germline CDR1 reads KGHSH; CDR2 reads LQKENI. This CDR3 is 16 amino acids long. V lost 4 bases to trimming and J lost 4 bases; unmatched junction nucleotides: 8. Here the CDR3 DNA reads TGTGCCAGCTCACGGGGTCGGACAGGGAATAATGAAAAACTGTTTTTT. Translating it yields CASSRGRTGNNEKLFF.

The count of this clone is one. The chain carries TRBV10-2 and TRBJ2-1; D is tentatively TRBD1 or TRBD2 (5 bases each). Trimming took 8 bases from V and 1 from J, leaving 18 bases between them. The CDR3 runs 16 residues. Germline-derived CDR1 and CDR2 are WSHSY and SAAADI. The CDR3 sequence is CASWDGASKSYNEQFF. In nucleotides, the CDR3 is TGCGCCAGCTGGGACGGCGCGTCTAAATCCTACAATGAGCAGTTCTTC.

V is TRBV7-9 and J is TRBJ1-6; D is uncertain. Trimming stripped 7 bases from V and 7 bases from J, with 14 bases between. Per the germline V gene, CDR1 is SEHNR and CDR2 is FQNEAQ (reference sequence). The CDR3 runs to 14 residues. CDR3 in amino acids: CASTSGKANSPLHF. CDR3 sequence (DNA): TGTGCCAGCACCTCCGGGAAGGCAAATTCACCCCTCCACTTT.

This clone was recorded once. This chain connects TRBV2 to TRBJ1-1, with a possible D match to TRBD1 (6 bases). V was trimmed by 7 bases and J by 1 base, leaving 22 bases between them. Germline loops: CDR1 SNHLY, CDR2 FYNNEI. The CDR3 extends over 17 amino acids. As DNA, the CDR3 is TGTGCCAGCACCATGAGGGGGGCGGCCCACGGGAACACTGAAGCTTTCTTT. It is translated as CASTMRGAAHGNTEAFF.

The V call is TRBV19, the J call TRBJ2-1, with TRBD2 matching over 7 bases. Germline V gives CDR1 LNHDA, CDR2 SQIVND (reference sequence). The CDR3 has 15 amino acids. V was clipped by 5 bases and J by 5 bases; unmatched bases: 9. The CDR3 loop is CASSLSAGANNEQFF. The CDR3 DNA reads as TGTGCCAGTAGTCTATCGGCGGGAGCCAACAATGAGCAGTTCTTC. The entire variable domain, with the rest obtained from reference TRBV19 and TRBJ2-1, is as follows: DGGITQSPKYLFRKEGQNVTLSCEQNLNHDAMYWYRQDPGQGLRLIYYSQIVNDFQKGDIAEGYSVSREKKESFPLTVTSAQKNPTAFYLCASSLSAGANNEQFFGPGTRLTVL.

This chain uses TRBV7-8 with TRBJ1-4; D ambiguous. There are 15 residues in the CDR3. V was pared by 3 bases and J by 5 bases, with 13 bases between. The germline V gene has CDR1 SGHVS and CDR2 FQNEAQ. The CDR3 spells CASSFWQGANEKLFF. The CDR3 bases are TGTGCCAGCAGCTTTTGGCAAGGAGCAAATGAAAAACTGTTTTTT.

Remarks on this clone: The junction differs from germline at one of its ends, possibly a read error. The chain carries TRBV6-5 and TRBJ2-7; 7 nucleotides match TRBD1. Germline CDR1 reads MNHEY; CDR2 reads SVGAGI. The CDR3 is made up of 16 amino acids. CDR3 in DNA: TGTGCCAGCAGTTACTCCAGGGCGGACAGGTCCTCCGAGCAGTACTTC. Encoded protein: CASSYSRADRSSEQYF.

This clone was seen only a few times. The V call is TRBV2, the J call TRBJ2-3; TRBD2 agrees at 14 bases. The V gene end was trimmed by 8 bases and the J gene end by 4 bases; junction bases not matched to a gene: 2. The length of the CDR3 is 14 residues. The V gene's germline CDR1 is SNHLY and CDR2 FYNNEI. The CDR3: CASGTSGRADTQYF. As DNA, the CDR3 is TGTGCCAGCGGGACTAGCGGGAGAGCAGATACGCAGTATTTT.

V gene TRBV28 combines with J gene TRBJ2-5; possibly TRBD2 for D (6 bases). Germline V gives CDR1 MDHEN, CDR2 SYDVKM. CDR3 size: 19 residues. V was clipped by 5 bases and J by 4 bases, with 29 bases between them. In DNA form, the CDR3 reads TGTGCCAGCAGTAAACACAATCCCTCGCCGATGACTAGGGGAGAGACCCAGTACTTC. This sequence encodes CASSKHNPSPMTRGETQYF.

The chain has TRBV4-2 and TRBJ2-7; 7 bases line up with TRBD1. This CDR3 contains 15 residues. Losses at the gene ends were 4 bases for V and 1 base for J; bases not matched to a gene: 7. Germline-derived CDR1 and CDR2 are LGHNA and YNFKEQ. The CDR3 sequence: CASSRLQGKSYEQYF. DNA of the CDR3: TGTGCCAGCAGCCGATTACAGGGGAAGTCCTACGAGCAGTACTTC.

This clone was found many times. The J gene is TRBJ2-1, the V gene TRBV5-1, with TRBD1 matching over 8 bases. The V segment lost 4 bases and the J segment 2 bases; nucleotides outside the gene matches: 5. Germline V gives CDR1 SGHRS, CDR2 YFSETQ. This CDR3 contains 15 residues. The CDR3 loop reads CASSRGQATYNEQFF. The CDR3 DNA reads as TGCGCCAGCAGCAGGGGACAGGCTACCTACAATGAGCAGTTCTTC.

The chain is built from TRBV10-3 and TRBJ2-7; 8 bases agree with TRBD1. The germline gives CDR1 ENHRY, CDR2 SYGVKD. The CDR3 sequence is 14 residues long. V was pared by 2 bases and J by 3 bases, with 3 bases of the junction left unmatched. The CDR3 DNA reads TGTGCCATCAGTGAGGACAGGGGAGGCTACGAGCAGTACTTC. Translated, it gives CAISEDRGGYEQYF.

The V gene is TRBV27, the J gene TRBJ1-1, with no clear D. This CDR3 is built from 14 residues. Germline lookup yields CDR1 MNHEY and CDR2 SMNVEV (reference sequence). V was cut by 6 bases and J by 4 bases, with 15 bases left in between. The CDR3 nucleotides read TGTGCCAGCAGCGTGGAAGGACGGGGCACTGAAGCTTTCTTT. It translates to CASSVEGRGTEAFF.

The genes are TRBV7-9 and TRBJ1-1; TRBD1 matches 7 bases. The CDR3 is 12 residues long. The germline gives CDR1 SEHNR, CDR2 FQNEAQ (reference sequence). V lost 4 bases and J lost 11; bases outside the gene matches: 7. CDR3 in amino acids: CASSSYEGAAFF. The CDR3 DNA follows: TGTGCCAGCAGCTCCTATGAGGGGGCGGCTTTCTTT.

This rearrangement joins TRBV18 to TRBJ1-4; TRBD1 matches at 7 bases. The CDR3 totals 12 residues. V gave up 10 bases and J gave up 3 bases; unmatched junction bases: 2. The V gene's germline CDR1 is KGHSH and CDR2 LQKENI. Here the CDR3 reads CATTGANEKLFF. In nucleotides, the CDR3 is TGTGCCACTACAGGGGCTAATGAAAAACTGTTTTTT.

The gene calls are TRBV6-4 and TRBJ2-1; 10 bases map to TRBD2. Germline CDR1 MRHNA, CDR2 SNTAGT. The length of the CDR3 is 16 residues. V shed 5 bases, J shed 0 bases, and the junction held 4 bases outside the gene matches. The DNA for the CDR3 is TGTGCCAGCAGTCCCCTAGCGGGGGACTCCTACAATGAGCAGTTCTTC. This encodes CASSPLAGDSYNEQFF.

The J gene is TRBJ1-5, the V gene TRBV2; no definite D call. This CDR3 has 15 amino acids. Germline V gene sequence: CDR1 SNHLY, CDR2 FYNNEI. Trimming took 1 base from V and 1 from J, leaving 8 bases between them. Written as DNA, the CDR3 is TGTGCCAGCAGTGAAGTTGTCAGAAGCAATCAGCCCCAGCATTTT. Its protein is CASSEVVRSNQPQHF.

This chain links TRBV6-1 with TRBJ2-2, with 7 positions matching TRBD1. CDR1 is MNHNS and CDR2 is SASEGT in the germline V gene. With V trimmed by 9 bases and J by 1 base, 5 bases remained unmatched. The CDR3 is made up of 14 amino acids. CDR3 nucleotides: TGTGCCAGTTGGGACAGCGTGAACACCGGGGAGCTGTTTTTT. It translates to CASWDSVNTGELFF.

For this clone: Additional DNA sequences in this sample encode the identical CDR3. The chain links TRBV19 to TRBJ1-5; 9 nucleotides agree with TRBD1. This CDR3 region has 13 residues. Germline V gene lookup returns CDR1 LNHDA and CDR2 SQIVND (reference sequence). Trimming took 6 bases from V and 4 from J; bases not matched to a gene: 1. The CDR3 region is CASRGQGNQPQHF. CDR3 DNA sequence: TGTGCCAGTAGGGGACAGGGTAATCAGCCCCAGCATTTT.

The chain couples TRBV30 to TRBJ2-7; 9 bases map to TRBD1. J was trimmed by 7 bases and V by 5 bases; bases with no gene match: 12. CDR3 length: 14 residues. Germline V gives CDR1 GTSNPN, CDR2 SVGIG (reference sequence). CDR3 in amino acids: CAWARTGGAREQYF. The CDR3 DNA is TGTGCCTGGGCCCGCACAGGGGGCGCGAGAGAGCAGTACTTC. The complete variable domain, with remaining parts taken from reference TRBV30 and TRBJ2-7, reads SQTIHQWPATLVQPVGSPLSLECTVEGTSNPNLYWYRQAAGRGLQLLFYSVGIGQISSEVPQNLSASRPQDRQFILSSKKLLLSDSGFYLCAWARTGGAREQYFGPGTRLTVT.

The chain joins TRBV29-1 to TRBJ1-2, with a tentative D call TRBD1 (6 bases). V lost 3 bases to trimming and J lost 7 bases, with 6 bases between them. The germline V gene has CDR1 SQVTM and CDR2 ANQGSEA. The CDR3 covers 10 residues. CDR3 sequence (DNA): TGCAGCGTTGAGACAGGTGGCTACACCTTC. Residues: CSVETGGYTF.

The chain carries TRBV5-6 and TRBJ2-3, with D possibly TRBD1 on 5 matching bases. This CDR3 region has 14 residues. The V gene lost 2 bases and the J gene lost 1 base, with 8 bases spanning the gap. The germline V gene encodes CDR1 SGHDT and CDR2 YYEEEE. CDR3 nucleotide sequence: TGTGCCAGCAGCTTCAGGGTTGGCACAGATACGCAGTATTTT. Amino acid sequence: CASSFRVGTDTQYF.

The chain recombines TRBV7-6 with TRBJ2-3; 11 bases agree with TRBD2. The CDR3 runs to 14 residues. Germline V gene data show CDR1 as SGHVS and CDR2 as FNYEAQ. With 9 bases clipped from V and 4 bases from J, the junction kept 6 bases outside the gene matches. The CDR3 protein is CASQLAGGSDTQYF. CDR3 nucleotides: TGTGCCAGTCAGCTAGCGGGAGGATCAGATACGCAGTATTTT.

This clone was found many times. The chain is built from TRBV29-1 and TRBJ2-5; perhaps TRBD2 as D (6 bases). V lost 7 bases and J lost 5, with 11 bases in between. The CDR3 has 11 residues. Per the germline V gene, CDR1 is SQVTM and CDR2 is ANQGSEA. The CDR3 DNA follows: TGCAGCGGGACTACCTTTGAGACCCAGTACTTC. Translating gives CSGTTFETQYF.